This section outlines one T cell receptor beta chain sequence together with its context. Its antigen is not known. Assay used: immunoSEQ multiplex PCR; TCRdb lists only in-frame clones, some missing. Of about 80,000 clones listed, about 90% are singletons. The data are from a study of brain T cells in children with intractable seizures. Germline V gives CDR1 SGHAT, CDR2 FQNNGV. Trimming removed 1 base at V and 0 bases at J, with 13 bases between. This CDR3 has 17 residues. Notes on the study in general: Patients' HCMV serostatus was unknown; virus specificity rests on CDR3 similarity alone. Pre- and post-surgery blood differed in depth, so pre-surgery absences may be undersampling.

The sequenced cases were selected for having the highest brain T cell transcript signatures. At least one anti-epileptic drug was given before surgery. Material: peripheral blood, obtained at surgery. The chain uses TRBV11-2 and TRBJ2-1; D is undetermined. The clonotype comes from a girl aged 2-10 years with Rasmussen encephalitis and intractable seizures. The CDR3 loop is CASSLAVLSHSYNEQFF. The CDR3 nucleotides are TGTGCCAGCAGCTTAGCGGTTTTGTCCCACTCCTACAATGAGCAGTTCTTC.